This T cell receptor (beta chain) is drawn from a study of response to subunit inactivated influenza vaccine. Losses at the gene ends were 4 bases for V and 9 bases for J; bases not matched to a gene: 9. From germline, CDR1 is SGHTA and CDR2 FQGTGA. The CDR3 is 15 residues long. This clonotype was seen a few times. MiXCR, run by TCRdb on the RT-PCR reads, gives a single entry per CDR3 protein. The profile shows more than 450,000 distinct CDR3 sequences, 6.5% to 8% of them singletons. The input for sequencing was PBMCs from blood, taken roughly 24 months after vaccination. The chain recombines TRBV7-3 with TRBJ2-1; 10 bases line up with TRBD1. This TCR was recovered from a man between 45 and 75 years old who received an inactivated influenza vaccine. CDR3 DNA sequence: TGTGCCAGCAGCTCCGGGACAGGGGCGGCGGGTGAGCAGTTCTTC. Its protein is CASSSGTGAAGEQFF.